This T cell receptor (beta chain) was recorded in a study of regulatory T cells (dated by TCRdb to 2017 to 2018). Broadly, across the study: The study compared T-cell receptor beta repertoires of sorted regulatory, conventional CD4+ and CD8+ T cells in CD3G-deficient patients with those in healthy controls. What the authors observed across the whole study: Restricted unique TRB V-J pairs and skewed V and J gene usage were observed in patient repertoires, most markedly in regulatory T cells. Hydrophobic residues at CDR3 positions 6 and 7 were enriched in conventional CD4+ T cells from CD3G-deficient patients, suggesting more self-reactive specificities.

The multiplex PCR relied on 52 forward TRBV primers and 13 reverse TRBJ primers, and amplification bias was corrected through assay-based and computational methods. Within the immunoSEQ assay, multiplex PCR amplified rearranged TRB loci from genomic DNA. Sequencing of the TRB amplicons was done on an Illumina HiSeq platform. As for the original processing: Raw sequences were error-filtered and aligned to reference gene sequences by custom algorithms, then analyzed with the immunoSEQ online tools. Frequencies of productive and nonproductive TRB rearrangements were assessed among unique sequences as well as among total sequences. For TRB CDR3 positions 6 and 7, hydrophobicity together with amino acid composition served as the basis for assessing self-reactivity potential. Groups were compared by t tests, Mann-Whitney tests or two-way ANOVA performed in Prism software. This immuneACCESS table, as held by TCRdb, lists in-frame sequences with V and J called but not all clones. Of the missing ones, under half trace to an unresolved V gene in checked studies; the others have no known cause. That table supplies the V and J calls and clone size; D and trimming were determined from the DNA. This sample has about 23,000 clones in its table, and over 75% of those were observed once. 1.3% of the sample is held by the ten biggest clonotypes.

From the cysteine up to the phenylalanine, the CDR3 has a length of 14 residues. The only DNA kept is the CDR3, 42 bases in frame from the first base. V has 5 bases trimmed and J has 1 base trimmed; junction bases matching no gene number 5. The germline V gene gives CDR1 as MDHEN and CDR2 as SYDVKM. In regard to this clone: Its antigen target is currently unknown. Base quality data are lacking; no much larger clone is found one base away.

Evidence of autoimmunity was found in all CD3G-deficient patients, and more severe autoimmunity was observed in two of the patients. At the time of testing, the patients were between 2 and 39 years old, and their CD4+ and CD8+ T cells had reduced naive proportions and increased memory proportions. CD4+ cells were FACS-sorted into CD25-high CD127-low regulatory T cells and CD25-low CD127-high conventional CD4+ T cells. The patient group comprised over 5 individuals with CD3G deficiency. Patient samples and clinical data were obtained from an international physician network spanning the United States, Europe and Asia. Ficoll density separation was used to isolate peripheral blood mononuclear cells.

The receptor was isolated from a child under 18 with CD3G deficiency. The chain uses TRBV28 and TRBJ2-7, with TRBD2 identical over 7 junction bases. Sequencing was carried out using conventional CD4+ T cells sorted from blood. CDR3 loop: CASSIGGVSYEQYF. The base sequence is TGTGCCAGCAGTATTGGGGGGGTATCCTACGAGCAGTACTTC.